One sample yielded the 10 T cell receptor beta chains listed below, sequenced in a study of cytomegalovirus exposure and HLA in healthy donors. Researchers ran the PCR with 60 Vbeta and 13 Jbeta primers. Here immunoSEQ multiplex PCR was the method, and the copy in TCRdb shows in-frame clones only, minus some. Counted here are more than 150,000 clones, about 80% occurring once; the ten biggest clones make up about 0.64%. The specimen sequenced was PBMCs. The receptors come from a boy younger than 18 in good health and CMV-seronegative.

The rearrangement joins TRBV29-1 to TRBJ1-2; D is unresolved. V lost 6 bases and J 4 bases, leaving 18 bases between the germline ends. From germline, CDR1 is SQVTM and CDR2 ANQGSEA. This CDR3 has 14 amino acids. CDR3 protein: CSVEKRLAAYGYTF. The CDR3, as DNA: TGCAGCGTAGAGAAACGACTCGCGGCCTATGGCTACACCTTC.

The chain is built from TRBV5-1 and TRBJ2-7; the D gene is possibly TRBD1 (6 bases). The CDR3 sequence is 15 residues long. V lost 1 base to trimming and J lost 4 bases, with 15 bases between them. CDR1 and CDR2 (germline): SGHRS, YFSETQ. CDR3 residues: CASSLTGLDGYEQYF. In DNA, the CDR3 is TGCGCCAGCAGCTTGACAGGGCTAGACGGATACGAGCAGTACTTC.

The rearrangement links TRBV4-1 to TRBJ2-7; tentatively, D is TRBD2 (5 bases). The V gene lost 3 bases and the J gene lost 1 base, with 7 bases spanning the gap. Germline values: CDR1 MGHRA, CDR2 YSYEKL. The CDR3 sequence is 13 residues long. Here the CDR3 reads CASSHGLSYEQYF. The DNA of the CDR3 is TGCGCCAGCAGCCACGGACTTTCCTACGAGCAGTACTTC.

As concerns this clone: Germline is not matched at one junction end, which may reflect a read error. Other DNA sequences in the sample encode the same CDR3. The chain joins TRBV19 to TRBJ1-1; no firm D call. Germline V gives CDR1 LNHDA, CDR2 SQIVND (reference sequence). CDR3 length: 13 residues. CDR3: CASSNIRETEAFF. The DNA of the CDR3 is TGTGCCAGTAGCAACATACGGGAGACTGAGGCTTTCTTT.

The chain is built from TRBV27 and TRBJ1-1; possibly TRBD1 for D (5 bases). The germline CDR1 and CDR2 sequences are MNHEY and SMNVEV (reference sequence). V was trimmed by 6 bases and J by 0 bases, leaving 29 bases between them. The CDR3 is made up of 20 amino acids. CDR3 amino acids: CASSHTDIRLRENMNTEAFF. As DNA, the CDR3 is TGTGCCAGCAGCCACACCGATATTCGCCTCAGGGAAAACATGAACACTGAAGCTTTCTTT.

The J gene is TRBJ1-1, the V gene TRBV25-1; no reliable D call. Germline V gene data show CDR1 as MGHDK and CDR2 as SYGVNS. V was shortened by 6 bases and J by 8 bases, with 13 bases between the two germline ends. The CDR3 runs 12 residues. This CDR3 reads CASSLRGTEAFF. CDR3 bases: TGTGCCAGCAGCCTCCGGGGTACGGAAGCTTTCTTT. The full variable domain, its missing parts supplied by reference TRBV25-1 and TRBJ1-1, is EADIYQTPRYLVIGTGKKITLECSQTMGHDKMYWYQQDPGMELHLIHYSYGVNSTEKGDLSSESTVSRIRTEHFPLTLESARPSHTSQYLCASSLRGTEAFFGQGTRLTVV.

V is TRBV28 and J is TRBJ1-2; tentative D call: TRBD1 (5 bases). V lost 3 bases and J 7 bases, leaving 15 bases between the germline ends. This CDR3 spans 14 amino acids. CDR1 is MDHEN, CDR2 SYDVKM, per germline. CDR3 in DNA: TGTGCCAGCAGTTTCCCAGGGATGGTAGCTGGCTACACCTTC. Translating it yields CASSFPGMVAGYTF.

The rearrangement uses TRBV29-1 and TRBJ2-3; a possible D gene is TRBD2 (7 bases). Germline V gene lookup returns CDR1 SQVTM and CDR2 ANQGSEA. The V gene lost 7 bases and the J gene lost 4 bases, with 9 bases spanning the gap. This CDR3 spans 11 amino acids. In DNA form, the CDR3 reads TGCAGCGGCGGGGGCGCAGATACGCAGTATTTT. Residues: CSGGGADTQYF.

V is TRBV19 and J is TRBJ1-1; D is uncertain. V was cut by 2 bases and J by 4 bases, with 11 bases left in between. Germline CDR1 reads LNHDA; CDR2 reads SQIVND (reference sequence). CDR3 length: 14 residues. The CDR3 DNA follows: TGTGCCAGTAGTATAAATGAGGGCCGCACTGAAGCTTTCTTT. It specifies CASSINEGRTEAFF.

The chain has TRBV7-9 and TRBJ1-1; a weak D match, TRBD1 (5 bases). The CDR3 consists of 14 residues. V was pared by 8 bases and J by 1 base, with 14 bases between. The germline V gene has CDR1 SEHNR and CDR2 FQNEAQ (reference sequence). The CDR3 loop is CASGKGLTNTEAFF. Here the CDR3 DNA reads TGTGCCAGCGGGAAGGGGCTTACGAACACTGAAGCTTTCTTT.